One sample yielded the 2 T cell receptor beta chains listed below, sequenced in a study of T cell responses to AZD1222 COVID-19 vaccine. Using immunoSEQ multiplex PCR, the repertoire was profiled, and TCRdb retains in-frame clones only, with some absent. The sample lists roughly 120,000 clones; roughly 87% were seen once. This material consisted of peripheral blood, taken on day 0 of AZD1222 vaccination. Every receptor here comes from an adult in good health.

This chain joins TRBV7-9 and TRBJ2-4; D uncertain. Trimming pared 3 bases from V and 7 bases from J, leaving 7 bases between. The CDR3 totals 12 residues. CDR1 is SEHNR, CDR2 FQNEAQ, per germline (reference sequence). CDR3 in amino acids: CASSLVENIQYF. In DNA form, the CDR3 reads TGTGCCAGCAGCTTGGTCGAGAACATTCAGTACTTC. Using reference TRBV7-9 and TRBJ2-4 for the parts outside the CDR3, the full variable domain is DTGVSQNPRHKITKRGQNVTFRCDPISEHNRLYWYRQTLGQGPEFLTYFQNEAQLEKSRLLSDRFSAERPKGSFSTLEIQRTEQGDSAMYLCASSLVENIQYFGAGTRLSVL.

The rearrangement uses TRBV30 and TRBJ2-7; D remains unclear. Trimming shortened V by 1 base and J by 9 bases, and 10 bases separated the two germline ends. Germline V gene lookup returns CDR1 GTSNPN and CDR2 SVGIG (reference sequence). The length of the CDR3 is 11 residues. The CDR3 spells CAWSAGLGQYF. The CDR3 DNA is TGTGCCTGGAGTGCCGGTTTAGGGCAGTACTTC.